This T cell receptor beta chain is drawn from a study of T cells after posttransplantation cyclophosphamide. Produced via immunoSEQ multiplex PCR; TCRdb's table is partial and in-frame only. Singletons are absent from the sample, which has roughly 2,500 clones. A marrow graft followed busulfan-fludarabine conditioning, with cyclophosphamide on days +3 and +4. The sample here was PBMCs, taken 32 days after allogeneic stem cell transplant with posttransplant cyclophosphamide. These receptors were taken from a female patient in her forties or fifties who received an allogeneic stem cell transplant from a related donor, was CMV-positive, and had no GVHD. Some T cells may possibly be graft donor cells.

The sample holds many counts of this clone. The chain couples TRBV5-6 to TRBJ2-7, with 7 bases identical to TRBD1. The CDR3 is 15 residues long. Germline CDR1 reads SGHDT; CDR2 reads YYEEEE. Trimming took 2 bases from V and 3 from J; bases not matched to a gene: 8. CDR3 in DNA: TGTGCCAGCAGCTTACAGGGGCCCCCAATCTACGAGCAGTACTTC. This encodes CASSLQGPPIYEQYF.